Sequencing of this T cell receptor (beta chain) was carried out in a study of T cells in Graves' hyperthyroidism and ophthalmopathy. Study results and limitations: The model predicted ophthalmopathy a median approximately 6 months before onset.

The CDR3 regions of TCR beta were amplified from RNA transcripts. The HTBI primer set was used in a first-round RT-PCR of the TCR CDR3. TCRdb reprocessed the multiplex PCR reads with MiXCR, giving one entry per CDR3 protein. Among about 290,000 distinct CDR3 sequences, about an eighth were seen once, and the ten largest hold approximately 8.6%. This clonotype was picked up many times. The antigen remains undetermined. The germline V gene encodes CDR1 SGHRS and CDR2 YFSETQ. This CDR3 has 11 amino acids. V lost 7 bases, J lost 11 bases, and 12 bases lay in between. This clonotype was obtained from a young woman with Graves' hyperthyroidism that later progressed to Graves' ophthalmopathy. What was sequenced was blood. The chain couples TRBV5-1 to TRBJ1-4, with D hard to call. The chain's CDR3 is CASRLRRKLFF. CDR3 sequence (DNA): TGCGCCAGCCGGCTTAGGAGGAAACTGTTTTTT.